One sample yielded the 3 T cell receptor beta chains listed below, sequenced in a study of blood T cell repertoires in COVID-19. Profiled with immunoSEQ multiplex PCR; TCRdb holds only in-frame clones, not every one. The repertoire holds roughly 230,000 clones, with about 83% as singletons. Sequences were obtained from peripheral blood. The receptors were gathered from a woman in her forties or fifties with acute or convalescent COVID-19.

V usage is TRBV5-4 and J usage is TRBJ1-2; TRBD1 is a possible D gene (6 bases). The CDR3 contains 13 residues. V was cut by 7 bases and J by 8 bases, with 18 bases left in between. Looked up from germline, CDR1 is SGHNT and CDR2 is YYREEE (reference sequence). Here the CDR3 reads CASRLGGANGYTF. DNA of the CDR3: TGTGCCAGCCGATTAGGGGGGGCAAACGGCTACACCTTC.

A remark on this clone: The same CDR3 also results from other DNA sequences found in this sample. The V call is TRBV19, the J call TRBJ2-5, with D maybe TRBD1 (6 bases). The CDR3 loop spans 13 amino acids. Trimming took 4 bases from V and 1 from J, leaving 7 bases between them. Looked up from germline, CDR1 is LNHDA and CDR2 is SQIVND (reference sequence). CDR3 amino acids: CASSRTVQETQYF. The DNA for the CDR3 is TGTGCCAGTAGTAGGACAGTCCAAGAGACCCAGTACTTC.

V and J are TRBV5-4 and TRBJ2-2, with D perhaps matching TRBD1 (7 bases). Trimming took 4 bases from V and 4 from J, leaving 11 bases between them. This CDR3 spans 14 amino acids. Per the germline V gene, CDR1 is SGHNT and CDR2 is YYREEE (reference sequence). The CDR3 sequence is CASSRQGGTGELFF. As DNA, the CDR3 is TGTGCCAGCAGCCGACAGGGAGGCACCGGGGAGCTGTTTTTT.